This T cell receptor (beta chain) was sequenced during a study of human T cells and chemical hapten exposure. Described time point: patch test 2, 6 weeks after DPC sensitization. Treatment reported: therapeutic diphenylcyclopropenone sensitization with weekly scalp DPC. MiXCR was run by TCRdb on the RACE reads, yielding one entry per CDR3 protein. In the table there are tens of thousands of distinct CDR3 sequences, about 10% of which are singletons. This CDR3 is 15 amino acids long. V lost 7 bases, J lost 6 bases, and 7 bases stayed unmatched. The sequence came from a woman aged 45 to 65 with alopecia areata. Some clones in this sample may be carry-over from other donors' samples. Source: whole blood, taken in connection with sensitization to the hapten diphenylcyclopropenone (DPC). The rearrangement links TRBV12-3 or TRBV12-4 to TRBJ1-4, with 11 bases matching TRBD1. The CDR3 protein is CASTRTGGMYEKLFF. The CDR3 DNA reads TGTGCCAGCACCCGGACAGGGGGCATGTATGAAAAACTGTTTTTT.